The 10 T cell receptor beta chains below were found in one sample sequenced in a study of response to subunit inactivated influenza vaccine. TCRdb fed the RT-PCR reads into MiXCR, producing one record per CDR3 protein. Found here are more than 700,000 distinct CDR3 sequences, 21% of them singletons; the top ten hold approximately 10%. The input for sequencing was PBMCs from blood, taken more than 4 days after vaccination. These receptor sequences come from a man aged 50 or older who received an inactivated influenza vaccine.

The rearrangement links TRBV11-2 to TRBJ2-6; maybe TRBD1 (5 bases). The germline V gene encodes CDR1 SGHAT and CDR2 FQNNGV. The CDR3 runs 15 residues. V was cut by 5 bases and J by 4 bases, with 12 bases left in between. CDR3 sequence: CASSRQGSGANVLTF. CDR3 nucleotide sequence: TGTGCCAGCAGCCGGCAGGGCTCAGGGGCCAACGTCCTGACTTTC.

There are many counts of this clonotype. The chain links TRBV12-3 or TRBV12-4 to TRBJ1-6; 7 bases agree with TRBD1. The CDR3 has 14 residues. J gave up 5 bases and V 4 bases, and 2 bases lay outside the gene matches. CDR3 loop: CASSSGTDNSPLHF. The DNA of the CDR3 is TGTGCCAGCAGTTCCGGGACAGATAATTCACCCCTCCACTTT.

This clonotype was recorded at least ten times. The chain links TRBV5-1 to TRBJ2-5; either TRBD1 or TRBD2 may supply D (5 bases each). Trimming pared 4 bases from V and 2 bases from J, leaving 15 bases between. CDR3 length equals 15 residues. The germline V gene encodes CDR1 SGHRS and CDR2 YFSETQ. The CDR3 nucleotides are TGCGCCAGCAGCCCAATACCGGGACCACAAGAGACCCAGTACTTC. Protein sequence: CASSPIPGPQETQYF. Complete variable domain (other parts from reference TRBV5-1 and TRBJ2-5): KAGVTQTPRYLIKTRGQQVTLSCSPISGHRSVSWYQQTPGQGLQFLFEYFSETQRNKGNFPGRFSGRQFSNSRSEMNVSTLELGDSALYLCASSPIPGPQETQYFGPGTRLLVL.

This clonotype has at least ten counts. The chain carries TRBV5-6 and TRBJ1-1, with no clear D. The CDR3 runs 12 residues. CDR1 is SGHDT, CDR2 YYEEEE, per germline. V lost 3 bases, J lost 0 bases, and 3 bases lay in between. Written as DNA, the CDR3 is TGTGCCAGCAGCTGGATGAACACTGAAGCTTTCTTT. Protein sequence: CASSWMNTEAFF. Drawing the rest from reference TRBV5-6 and TRBJ1-1, the complete variable domain is DAGVTQSPTHLIKTRGQQVTLRCSPKSGHDTVSWYQQALGQGPQFIFQYYEEEERQRGNFPDRFSGHQFPNYSSELNVNALLLGDSALYLCASSWMNTEAFFGQGTRLTVV.

This clonotype showed up just a few times. This chain joins TRBV5-1 and TRBJ2-1; maybe TRBD2 (6 bases). Germline lookup yields CDR1 SGHRS and CDR2 YFSETQ. The CDR3 is 13 amino acids. Trimming cost V 1 base and J 14 bases, with 16 bases left between them. The CDR3 nucleotides are TGCGCCAGCAGCTTGTCGGGGCCCCGGGAGAAGTTCTTC. This gives the protein CASSLSGPREKFF.

The chain carries TRBV5-1 and TRBJ2-7, with 9 bases aligning to TRBD2. Germline V gene sequence: CDR1 SGHRS, CDR2 YFSETQ. The CDR3 is 16 residues long. After removal of 0 bases from V and 2 bases from J, the junction contained 6 bases not matched to a gene. In DNA, the CDR3 is TGCGCCAGCAGCTTGGGACTAGCGGAGCCAACCTACGAGCAGTACTTC. It translates to CASSLGLAEPTYEQYF.

This clonotype was counted only a few times. V is TRBV12-3 or TRBV12-4 and J is TRBJ2-1; 12 bases align to TRBD2. V lost 4 bases to trimming and J lost 2 bases; unmatched junction nucleotides: 9. This CDR3 contains 18 residues. The CDR3 coding sequence is TGTGCCAGCAGTTCGGCCCTCACTAGCGGGGGGACCTACAATGAGCAGTTCTTC. The encoded protein is CASSSALTSGGTYNEQFF.

This chain joins TRBV10-1 and TRBJ2-2; D call uncertain. Trimming removed 8 bases at V and 5 bases at J, with 15 bases between. Germline V gives CDR1 WNHNN, CDR2 SYGVQD (reference sequence). This CDR3 contains 14 residues. In DNA, the CDR3 is TGCGCCAGCCACCGAGATTGGGGAACCGGGGAGCTGTTTTTT. Translated: CASHRDWGTGELFF.

The chain joins TRBV5-1 to TRBJ1-6; D not resolved. Deletions cut 5 bases from V and 6 bases from J, with 15 bases between. Germline loops: CDR1 SGHRS, CDR2 YFSETQ. This CDR3 is 15 amino acids long. CDR3 sequence (DNA): TGCGCCAGCAGTCCTGGTGGCAGAACTAATTCACCCCTCCACTTT. It translates to CASSPGGRTNSPLHF.

This clonotype was seen only a few times. The rearrangement joins TRBV5-1 to TRBJ2-3; D gene ambiguous. Germline CDR1 is SGHRS and CDR2 is YFSETQ. The germline V and J ends were trimmed by 1 base and 4 bases, with 10 bases remaining between them. This CDR3 contains 14 residues. CDR3 DNA: TGCGCCAGCAGCTTGACGTGGGTCTCAGATACGCAGTATTTT. Its protein product is CASSLTWVSDTQYF.